One T cell receptor (beta chain) is described in this entry. Its antigen is undetermined. The germline CDR1 and CDR2 sequences are SEHNR and FQNEAQ (reference sequence). V lost 1 base and J lost 4, with 7 bases in between. This CDR3 is built from 13 residues. The sample originates from a study of cytomegalovirus exposure and HLA in healthy donors. As for the study in general: A data release that came early held some 79 million unique TCRs from HLA-typed donors. Findings and caveats of the study: Reported performance of the classifier showed diagnosis of cytomegalovirus status with high specificity and sensitivity. In a later analysis, HLA-associated beta chains showed higher expansion and lower generation probabilities than comparable chains.

PCR employed 60 Vbeta and 13 Jbeta primers. TCRdb's table, derived via immunoSEQ multiplex PCR, lists solely in-frame clones and lacks some. The sample has 150,000 to 200,000 clones; roughly four fifths are singletons. The sequence came from a man between 45 and 60 years old in good health and CMV-seropositive. The chain links TRBV7-9 to TRBJ1-1; no firm D call. The sequenced material came from PBMCs. Here the CDR3 reads CASSLVEFTEAFF. The CDR3 DNA follows: TGTGCCAGCAGCTTAGTAGAGTTCACTGAAGCTTTCTTT.